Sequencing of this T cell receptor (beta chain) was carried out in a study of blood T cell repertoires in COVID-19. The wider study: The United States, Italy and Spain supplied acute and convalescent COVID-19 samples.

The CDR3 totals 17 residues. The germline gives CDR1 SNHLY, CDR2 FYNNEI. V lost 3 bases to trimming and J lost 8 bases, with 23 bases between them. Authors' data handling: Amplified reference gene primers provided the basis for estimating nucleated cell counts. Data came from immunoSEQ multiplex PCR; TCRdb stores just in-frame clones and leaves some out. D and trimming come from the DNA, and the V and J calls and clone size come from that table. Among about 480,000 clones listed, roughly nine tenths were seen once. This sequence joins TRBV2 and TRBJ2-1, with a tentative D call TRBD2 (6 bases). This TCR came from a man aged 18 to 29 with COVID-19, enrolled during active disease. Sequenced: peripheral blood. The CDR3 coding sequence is TGTGCCAGCAGTGATAGTCAGGGAGACCCTCCGGGGGATGAGCAGTTCTTC. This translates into CASSDSQGDPPGDEQFF.